The rows below give T cell receptor beta chains drawn from one sample of a study of blood T cell repertoires in COVID-19. The data were produced by immunoSEQ multiplex PCR, yet TCRdb's version contains in-frame clones alone and is incomplete. The table includes 120,000 to 150,000 clones, around nine tenths detected once. The sequencing input was peripheral blood. Receptors originate from a human donor in a cohort sampled during active COVID-19. Both conserved end residues are part of each CDR3. The D gene is left open where the match is weak. Some rows mark clone size as missing; the rest say once, few, many or name a class of expanded clone.

V gene	clone size	J gene	D gene	CDR3 DNA	CDR3 protein
TRBV7-9	-	TRBJ2-7	-	TGTGCCAGCAGCCCCGGGACTCCGGCGGGCGAGCAGTACTTC	CASSPGTPAGEQYF
TRBV6-1	-	TRBJ1-1	-	TGTGCCAGCAGTGAAGTCCTCTTTATCACTGAAGCTTTCTTT	CASSEVLFITEAFF
TRBV18	-	TRBJ2-7	TRBD1	TGTGCCAGCTCACCCCCCCAGGGACAGGCCTCCTACGAGCAGTACTTC	CASSPPQGQASYEQYF
TRBV21-1	-	TRBJ2-6	-	TGTGCCAGCCCTTCCCGAGGGGAGGGTCTGGCTGGGGCCAACGTCCTGACTTTC	CASPSRGEGLAGANVLTF
TRBV29-1	-	TRBJ2-7	TRBD1	TGCAGCGTTGAAGGGGAAGGGACAGGGTACTACGAGCAGTACTTC	CSVEGEGTGYYEQYF
TRBV28	-	TRBJ1-3	-	TGTGCCAGCAGTTTACCTGGGAGACACACCATATATTTT	CASSLPGRHTIYF
TRBV5-4	-	TRBJ2-1	TRBD2	TGTGCCAGCAGCGCAACCAGCGGGAGGGCCTTTAGTGAGCAGTTCTTC	CASSATSGRAFSEQFF
TRBV15	-	TRBJ1-3	-	TGTGCCACCAGCAGAGAGGTGGCCTCAGGAAACACCATATATTTT	CATSREVASGNTIYF
TRBV5-6	once	TRBJ1-4	-	TGTGCCAGCAGCGCGGCAGGGGTAGGTGAAAAACTGTTTTTT	CASSAAGVGEKLFF
TRBV11-2	-	TRBJ1-2	-	TGTGCCAGCAGCCCTGGCGGTGGGTATGGCTACACCTTC	CASSPGGGYGYTF
TRBV6-5	once	TRBJ2-1	TRBD2	TGTGCCAGCAGTCCGGTTGGGGGGGACAATGAGCAGTTCTTC	CASSPVGGDNEQFF
TRBV9	-	TRBJ2-2	TRBD2	TGTGCCAGCAGCGCCCCGGGACTAGCGGGAGTGGTCGGGGAGCTGTTTTTT	CASSAPGLAGVVGELFF
TRBV9	-	TRBJ2-3	TRBD1	TGTGCCAGCAGTCGACAGGGGGTCACAGATACGCAGTATTTT	CASSRQGVTDTQYF
TRBV9	-	TRBJ2-1	-	TGTGCCAGCAGCCCACTCCCGGACAGCCCATCGGCGATCAATGAGCAGTTCTTC	CASSPLPDSPSAINEQFF
TRBV28	-	TRBJ2-7	-	TGTGCCAGCAGGGGCAGCCTCTACGAGCAGTACTTC	CASRGSLYEQYF
TRBV5-1	-	TRBJ2-1	-	TGCGCCAGCAGCTTGGCCCCGGGGTCCCCCGGTGAGCAGTTCTTC	CASSLAPGSPGEQFF
TRBV5-1	-	TRBJ1-2	TRBD1	TGCGCCAGCAGCTTAGGGGGACAGGGGCCCTATAACTATGGCTACACCTTC	CASSLGGQGPYNYGYTF
TRBV3-1/TRBV3-2	few	TRBJ1-2	TRBD1	TGTGCCAGCAGCCGACAGGGGGACTATGGCTACACCTTC	CASSRQGDYGYTF
TRBV15	-	TRBJ2-7	-	TGTGCCACCAGCAGAATTATCAGGGGCACGACCTACGAGCAGTACTTC	CATSRIIRGTTYEQYF
TRBV5-1	-	TRBJ2-5	TRBD2	TGCGCCAGCAGCTTACTCACTAGCGGAGGCGTGGGAGAGACCCAGTACTTC	CASSLLTSGGVGETQYF
TRBV24-1	-	TRBJ2-2	-	TGTGCCACCAGTGATTTCGGCAGGTTCCTCACGAACACCGGGGAGCTGTTTTTT	CATSDFGRFLTNTGELFF
TRBV27	once	TRBJ1-1	TRBD1	TGTGCCAGCAGGCGCTACTCCGGGACAGGGGGCAGGAACACTGAAGCTTTCTTT	CASRRYSGTGGRNTEAFF
TRBV5-1	-	TRBJ2-7	-	TGCGCCAGCAGCTGGGCGGGCGGTTACGAGCAGTACTTC	CASSWAGGYEQYF
TRBV7-8	few	TRBJ1-1	-	TGTGCCAGCAGCTTAGTACAGAGTAACACTGAAGCTTTCTTT	CASSLVQSNTEAFF